Listed below are T cell receptor beta chains from one sample, sequenced in a study. TCRdb fed the RT-PCR reads into MiXCR, producing one record per CDR3 protein. The table shows about 680,000 distinct CDR3 sequences, with about 14% occurring only once. Sequenced: memory CD4+ T cells from blood. The receptor set was obtained from a female donor in good health, serving as a healthy control. Each CDR3 is given with its conserved first and last residue. A D gene is named only where the DNA matches it firmly. Clone sizes are given selectively: once, few, many, or a class where the clone is expanded.

clone size: .; D gene: TRBD2; J gene: TRBJ2-5; V gene: TRBV11-2; CDR3 DNA: TGTGCCAGCAGCTTTAGCGGGGAGGGAACCCAGTACTTC; CDR3 protein: CASSFSGEGTQYF
clone size: few; D gene: .; J gene: TRBJ1-6; V gene: TRBV12-3/TRBV12-4; CDR3 DNA: TGTGCCAGCAGTCTCCCCGCCAGCTATAATTCACCCCTCCACTTT; CDR3 protein: CASSLPASYNSPLHF
clone size: few; D gene: .; J gene: TRBJ2-3; V gene: TRBV15; CDR3 DNA: TGTGCCACCAGCGTCGGGGCAGATACGCAGTATTTT; CDR3 protein: CATSVGADTQYF
clone size: many; D gene: .; J gene: TRBJ2-7; V gene: TRBV5-6; CDR3 DNA: TGTGCCAGCAGCCGAGGGATATACGAGCAGTACTTC; CDR3 protein: CASSRGIYEQYF
clone size: many; D gene: .; J gene: TRBJ2-7; V gene: TRBV6-5; CDR3 DNA: TGTGCCACCTTAAAGACAGGACTTTCCTACGAGCAGTACTTC; CDR3 protein: CATLKTGLSYEQYF
clone size: many; D gene: .; J gene: TRBJ2-3; V gene: TRBV12-3/TRBV12-4; CDR3 DNA: TGTGCCAGCAGTTACGGGGGCCGCACAGATACGCAGTATTTT; CDR3 protein: CASSYGGRTDTQYF
clone size: .; D gene: TRBD1; J gene: TRBJ1-4; V gene: TRBV28; CDR3 DNA: TGTGCCAGCATCAGGGACAGGGGAACTGAAAAACTGTTTTTT; CDR3 protein: CASIRDRGTEKLFF
clone size: .; D gene: TRBD2; J gene: TRBJ2-7; V gene: TRBV20-1; CDR3 DNA: TGCAGTGCTCTAGCGGGGGACGTCTCCTACGAGCAGTACTTC; CDR3 protein: CSALAGDVSYEQYF
clone size: many; D gene: .; J gene: TRBJ2-7; V gene: TRBV10-3; CDR3 DNA: TGTGCCATCAGTGCAGAGCTCTCCGTCTCCTACGAGCAGTACTTC; CDR3 protein: CAISAELSVSYEQYF
clone size: many; D gene: .; J gene: TRBJ1-1; V gene: TRBV27; CDR3 DNA: TGTGCCAGCAGTTTTTACCCAGGGGCCACTGAAGCTTTCTTT; CDR3 protein: CASSFYPGATEAFF
clone size: few; D gene: .; J gene: TRBJ1-1; V gene: TRBV28; CDR3 DNA: TGTGCCAGCGGACGGACGGGGAGCACTGAAGCTTTCTTT; CDR3 protein: CASGRTGSTEAFF
clone size: many; D gene: .; J gene: TRBJ2-7; V gene: TRBV20-1; CDR3 DNA: TGCAGTGCTGGAGATGGGGGGGCCATCGTCTACGAGCAGTACTTC; CDR3 protein: CSAGDGGAIVYEQYF
clone size: many; D gene: TRBD1; J gene: TRBJ1-1; V gene: TRBV20-1; CDR3 DNA: TGCAGTGCCCCGCCCCTGGACAGGGATTTCACTGAAGCTTTCTTT; CDR3 protein: CSAPPLDRDFTEAFF
clone size: few; D gene: .; J gene: TRBJ2-1; V gene: TRBV7-2; CDR3 DNA: TGTGCCAGCAGCCGCTCCTCGGACTCCTACAATGAGCAGTTCTTC; CDR3 protein: CASSRSSDSYNEQFF
clone size: .; D gene: .; J gene: TRBJ2-6; V gene: TRBV20-1; CDR3 DNA: TGCAGTGCCGCCGATAAATCTGGGGCCAACGTCCTGACTTTC; CDR3 protein: CSAADKSGANVLTF
clone size: few; D gene: .; J gene: TRBJ2-2; V gene: TRBV28; CDR3 DNA: TGTGCCAGCAGTTTACAGGAGTTAACCGGGGAGCTGTTTTTT; CDR3 protein: CASSLQELTGELFF
clone size: .; D gene: .; J gene: TRBJ2-3; V gene: TRBV5-1; CDR3 DNA: TGCGCCAGCGGTGAACCTACAGATACGCAGTATTTT; CDR3 protein: CASGEPTDTQYF
clone size: .; D gene: .; J gene: TRBJ2-7; V gene: TRBV4-2; CDR3 DNA: TGTGCCAGCAGCCAAACAGATCGGGAGCAGTACTTC; CDR3 protein: CASSQTDREQYF
clone size: few; D gene: .; J gene: TRBJ2-7; V gene: TRBV11-1; CDR3 DNA: TGTGCCAGCAGCTTAGGAAACCTCGGCCACTACGAGCAGTACTTC; CDR3 protein: CASSLGNLGHYEQYF
clone size: .; D gene: TRBD2; J gene: TRBJ2-5; V gene: TRBV20-1; CDR3 DNA: TGCAGTGCTAGAAGCGGGGGGGCTTCGGGGACCCAGTACTTC; CDR3 protein: CSARSGGASGTQYF
clone size: .; D gene: TRBD1; J gene: TRBJ2-1; V gene: TRBV9; CDR3 DNA: TGTGCCAGCAGCGTAGTGGGACAGTCATACAATGAGCAGTTCTTC; CDR3 protein: CASSVVGQSYNEQFF
clone size: few; D gene: .; J gene: TRBJ1-1; V gene: TRBV9; CDR3 DNA: TGTGCCAGCAGCCCCGGGCAAAGGGCCACTGAAGCTTTCTTT; CDR3 protein: CASSPGQRATEAFF
clone size: many; D gene: TRBD1; J gene: TRBJ2-5; V gene: TRBV12-3/TRBV12-4; CDR3 DNA: TGTGCCAGCAGGAGTCGCCGGACAGGGGAAGGAGAGACCCAGTACTTC; CDR3 protein: CASRSRRTGEGETQYF
clone size: many; D gene: .; J gene: TRBJ2-5; V gene: TRBV24-1; CDR3 DNA: TGTGCCACCAGTCCAGACAGGAGAGAAGAGACCCAGTACTTC; CDR3 protein: CATSPDRREETQYF
clone size: few; D gene: .; J gene: TRBJ2-2; V gene: TRBV18; CDR3 DNA: TGTGCCAGCTCACCACTTGGAGGGGGACGCGATACCGGGGAGCTGTTTTTT; CDR3 protein: CASSPLGGGRDTGELFF
clone size: many; D gene: .; J gene: TRBJ2-7; V gene: TRBV1; CDR3 DNA: TGCACCAGCAGCCAGTGCCCGGGACTAGGGACCTACGAGCAGTACTTC; CDR3 protein: CTSSQCPGLGTYEQYF
clone size: few; D gene: .; J gene: TRBJ1-5; V gene: TRBV10-3; CDR3 DNA: TGTGCCATCAGTGAGTATGGCACTAATAGCAATCAGCCCCAGCATTTT; CDR3 protein: CAISEYGTNSNQPQHF